One and the same sample provided the 17 T cell receptor beta chains below, sequenced in a study of CD8 T cells in ankylosing spondylitis. Via MiXCR, TCRdb re-called the 5' RACE reads, giving one row per CDR3 protein. This sample carries 350,000 or so distinct CDR3 sequences, roughly 14% of them seen once, and the ten largest clones take about 1%. Source material: blood, either unsorted or a sorted T cell fraction (not recorded which). The receptors stem from a male donor with ankylosing spondylitis or in good health (not recorded which).

V usage is TRBV10-3 and J usage is TRBJ1-5, with 9 bases that match TRBD1. Unmatched junction bases numbered 9, after V lost 10 bases and J lost 5 bases. This CDR3 has 14 residues. Per the germline V gene, CDR1 is ENHRY and CDR2 is SYGVKD. CDR3 sequence (DNA): TGTGCCACCAGGGGGACAGGGCCCGATCAGCCCCAGCATTTT. Its protein is CATRGTGPDQPQHF.

The genes are TRBV5-1 and TRBJ2-2; TRBD1 might be the D (5 bases). Germline-derived CDR1 and CDR2 are SGHRS and YFSETQ. The ends were cut back, 4 bases at V and 5 bases at J, with 12 bases in the middle. The CDR3 length is 14 residues. The CDR3 coding sequence is TGCGCCAGCAGCACCCCTTCAGGGACCGGGGAGCTGTTTTTT. This gives the protein CASSTPSGTGELFF.

The J gene is TRBJ2-7, the V gene TRBV12-3 or TRBV12-4; possible D gene TRBD2, 5 bases. V lost 6 bases to trimming and J lost 5 bases, with 17 bases between them. There are 14 residues in the CDR3. In DNA, the CDR3 is TGTGCCAGCAGCAGATCTAGCCTCGTCCACGAGCAGTACTTC. Protein sequence: CASSRSSLVHEQYF.

About this clonotype: A much larger clone is a single base away; this may be a read error. V gene TRBV5-5 combines with J gene TRBJ2-1; 12 bases align to TRBD1. V shed 4 bases and J 8 bases; nucleotides not matched to a gene: 7. Looked up from germline, CDR1 is SGHKS and CDR2 is YYEKEE (reference sequence). The CDR3 is made up of 15 amino acids. CDR3 loop: CASSLGQGALDEQFF. DNA of the CDR3: TGTGCCAGCAGCCTGGGACAGGGGGCCCTCGATGAGCAGTTCTTC.

This clonotype was detected a few times. The rearrangement links TRBV3-1 to TRBJ2-1; D gene unclear. The CDR3 runs to 12 residues. The V gene lost 4 bases and the J gene lost 6 bases, with 7 bases spanning the gap. Germline V CDR1 and CDR2: LGHDT, YNNKEL (reference sequence). As DNA, the CDR3 is TGTGCCAGCAGCCTTTTCTCCAATGAGCAGTTCTTC. Amino acid sequence: CASSLFSNEQFF.

The chain joins TRBV12-3 or TRBV12-4 to TRBJ2-2; 8 bases fit TRBD2. The trim removed 5 bases at V and 7 bases at J, leaving 9 bases unmatched. This CDR3 is built from 15 residues. In DNA, the CDR3 is TGTGCCAGCAGTCCCCGGGGGGGCATTGACGGGGAGCTGTTTTTT. It translates to CASSPRGGIDGELFF.

The sample holds many counts of this clonotype. The chain links TRBV3-1 to TRBJ1-5; D is unclear. CDR1 LGHDT and CDR2 YNNKEL come from the germline V gene (reference sequence). The CDR3 is made up of 13 amino acids. V lost 3 bases and J 2 bases, leaving 5 bases between the germline ends. DNA for the CDR3: TGTGCCAGCAGCCAGGGCGGCAATCAGCCCCAGCATTTT. Translation: CASSQGGNQPQHF.

This clonotype was detected many times. This rearrangement joins TRBV5-1 to TRBJ1-1, with a possible D match to TRBD1 (6 bases). The length of the CDR3 is 15 residues. The V end lost 0 bases, the J end lost 0 bases, and 9 bases lay between the germline ends. Germline lookup yields CDR1 SGHRS and CDR2 YFSETQ. The CDR3 DNA sequence: TGCGCCAGCAGCTTGGACAGGGTCGTGAACACTGAAGCTTTCTTT. Translated: CASSLDRVVNTEAFF.

In this sample, this clonotype turned up many times. The CDR3 DNA is TGTGCCAGCAGTTTCAGAGGATCCACCGGGGAGCTGTTTTTT. It encodes CASSFRGSTGELFF. The V and J genes are TRBV12-3 or TRBV12-4 and TRBJ2-2; D unclear. The germline V and J ends were trimmed by 3 bases and 4 bases, with 9 bases remaining between them. The CDR3 covers 14 residues.

The CDR3, as DNA: TGCGCCAGCAGCACCCGGGACAACACTGAAGCTTTCTTT. Protein sequence: CASSTRDNTEAFF. This chain uses TRBV5-1 with TRBJ1-1, with D perhaps matching TRBD1 (5 bases). Trimming left V 4 bases short and J 2 bases short, with 9 bases between. Germline-derived CDR1 and CDR2 are SGHRS and YFSETQ. The CDR3 consists of 13 residues.

This chain uses TRBV11-2 with TRBJ2-7; TRBD1 aligns across 7 bases. V was clipped by 5 bases and J by 6 bases; unmatched bases: 13. CDR3 size: 15 residues. Germline lookup yields CDR1 SGHAT and CDR2 FQNNGV. The CDR3 protein is CASSVDRVFQGEQYF. DNA of the CDR3: TGTGCCAGCAGCGTCGACAGGGTCTTTCAGGGCGAGCAGTACTTC. The full variable domain, rest sourced from reference TRBV11-2 and TRBJ2-7, is EAGVAQSPRYKIIEKRQSVAFWCNPISGHATLYWYQQILGQGPKLLIQFQNNGVVDDSQLPKDRFSAERLKGVDSTLKIQPAKLEDSAVYLCASSVDRVFQGEQYFGPGTRLTVT.

The chain carries TRBV19 and TRBJ2-1; D unresolved. The CDR3 runs to 18 residues. Germline V gene data show CDR1 as LNHDA and CDR2 as SQIVND (reference sequence). V was clipped by 4 bases and J by 0 bases, with 19 bases between them. The CDR3 region is CASSKGSATSSSYNEQFF. CDR3 coding DNA: TGTGCCAGTAGTAAAGGCTCAGCCACCTCTAGCTCCTACAATGAGCAGTTCTTC.

There are a few counts of this clonotype. The J gene is TRBJ2-4, the V gene TRBV9; D ambiguous. V was clipped by 4 bases and J by 2 bases, with 10 bases between them. Germline CDR1 is SGDLS and CDR2 is YYNGEE. The CDR3 loop spans 14 amino acids. The CDR3 DNA sequence: TGTGCCAGCAGCCCCGGTTCGACCAAAAACATTCAGTACTTC. This translates into CASSPGSTKNIQYF.

The chain recombines TRBV11-2 with TRBJ2-2; D may match TRBD1 or TRBD2 (5 bases each). V was cut by 10 bases and J by 5 bases, with 17 bases left in between. This CDR3 spans 14 amino acids. Germline CDR1 SGHAT, CDR2 FQNNGV. The CDR3 DNA reads as TGTGCCACCGTCGTGAGGGGTAAAACCGGGGAGCTGTTTTTT. Its protein is CATVVRGKTGELFF.

V and J are TRBV14 and TRBJ2-7; 8 bases agree with TRBD1. V was pared by 3 bases and J by 4 bases, with 5 bases of the junction left unmatched. The CDR3 has 14 residues. The germline V gene has CDR1 SGHDN and CDR2 FVKESK. CDR3 bases: TGTGCCAGCAGCCACAGGGACAGGAGGTACGAGCAGTACTTC. It specifies CASSHRDRRYEQYF.

Details on this clonotype: This may stem from a read error, because a much larger clone lies one nucleotide away. V is TRBV5-1 and J is TRBJ1-1, with a possible D match to TRBD1 (6 bases). CDR1 SGHRS and CDR2 YFSETQ come from the germline V gene. The CDR3 consists of 13 residues. The CDR3 coding sequence is TGCGCCAGCAGCTTCACAGGGACGACTGAAGCTTTGTTT. Translating it yields CASSFTGTTEALF.

The chain carries TRBV20-1 and TRBJ2-1; TRBD1 matches 7 bases. Germline V gene sequence: CDR1 DFQATT, CDR2 SNEGSKA (reference sequence). The CDR3 has 15 amino acids. V shed 6 bases and J 0 bases; nucleotides not matched to a gene: 8. The CDR3 coding sequence is TGCAGTGCGTCGATAGGGGACAGCTCCTACAATGAGCAGTTCTTC. Protein product: CSASIGDSSYNEQFF.